Listed here are 23 T cell receptor beta chains from one sample, sequenced in a study of T-cell memory formation after mild COVID-19. MiXCR, applied by TCRdb to the 5' RACE reads, yields one record per CDR3 protein. The profile covers about 560,000 distinct CDR3 sequences, with about 20% appearing a single time and about 8.7% taken by the ten largest. The material sequenced was PBMCs or a T cell subset sorted from them (not recorded which). All receptors come from an adult woman who had mild COVID-19 (a few samples of this study predate the infection). Cell type and time point are not known.

This clonotype was observed a handful of times. The V and J genes are TRBV12-3 or TRBV12-4 and TRBJ2-4; D unresolved. The V and J ends lost 7 bases and 0 bases respectively, with 10 bases between them. CDR3 length: 14 amino acids. The CDR3 DNA reads as TGTGCCAGCACCTTGGGGTTAGCCAAAAACATTCAGTACTTC. This gives the protein CASTLGLAKNIQYF.

The table lists this clonotype with a few counts. This chain connects TRBV15 to TRBJ2-1, with 7 bases that match TRBD1. The CDR3 is made up of 15 amino acids. CDR1 and CDR2 from the germline V gene are LNHNV and YYDKDF (reference sequence). Germline trimming cut 5 bases from V and 8 bases from J; bases unmatched to any gene: 12. In DNA form, the CDR3 reads TGTGCCACCAGCCGAAGACAGGGTGGGGGTGATGAGCAGTTCTTC. As protein: CATSRRQGGGDEQFF. Drawing the rest from reference TRBV15 and TRBJ2-1, the complete variable domain is DAMVIQNPRYQVTQFGKPVTLSCSQTLNHNVMYWYQQKSSQAPKLLFHYYDKDFNNEADTPDNFQSRRPNTSFCFLDIRSPGLGDTAMYLCATSRRQGGGDEQFFGPGTRLTVL.

The CDR3 nucleotides are TGTGCCAGCAGCGTAGCTGACGAAGAGACCCAGTACTTC. Translation: CASSVADEETQYF. The chain couples TRBV9 to TRBJ2-5; D gene ambiguous. V shed 0 bases and J shed 3 bases, with 6 bases lying between them. From germline, CDR1 is SGDLS and CDR2 YYNGEE. The CDR3 runs to 13 residues.

This clonotype was recorded a few times. The chain employs TRBV24-1 and TRBJ2-1; 11 bases are a match to TRBD2. This CDR3 is built from 17 residues. Germline V gene data show CDR1 as KGHDR and CDR2 as SFDVKD. Trimming cost V 4 bases and J 2 bases; bases outside gene matches: 6. As DNA, the CDR3 is TGTGCCACCAGTGAGTATCAACTAGCGGGGGCCTACAATGAGCAGTTCTTC. Protein product: CATSEYQLAGAYNEQFF.

In this sample, this clonotype turned up a few times. The chain recombines TRBV2 with TRBJ2-1, with no clear D. Germline values: CDR1 SNHLY, CDR2 FYNNEI. V dropped 6 bases and J dropped 6 bases, with 21 bases sitting between them. This CDR3 contains 16 residues. CDR3 coding DNA: TGTGCCAGCAGGAGTGAGTGGCTAGTCTCGGGCAATGAGCAGTTCTTC. This gives the protein CASRSEWLVSGNEQFF.

This clonotype was detected a few times. J is TRBJ2-2 and V is TRBV4-1, with a possible D match to TRBD2 (5 bases). Trimming pared 6 bases from V and 1 base from J, leaving 9 bases between. The CDR3 is 14 residues long. Germline V gene data show CDR1 as MGHRA and CDR2 as YSYEKL. CDR3 in DNA: TGCGCCAGCAGAAAGGAGGTGAACACCGGGGAGCTGTTTTTT. Its protein product is CASRKEVNTGELFF.

The chain has TRBV11-2 and TRBJ2-1; D ambiguous. CDR1 and CDR2 (germline): SGHAT, FQNNGV. The CDR3 is made up of 13 amino acids. V lost 3 bases, J lost 10 bases, and 13 bases lay in between. The CDR3 DNA follows: TGTGCCAGCAGCTTGGGTTTTGTTGTCGAGCAGTTCTTC. Protein product: CASSLGFVVEQFF.

This clonotype was seen only a few times. The chain joins TRBV5-1 to TRBJ2-1; TRBD2 aligns across 9 bases. The CDR3 totals 15 residues. V was pared by 3 bases and J by 9 bases, with 10 bases of the junction left unmatched. In germline, CDR1 is SGHRS, CDR2 YFSETQ. The CDR3 here is CASSSLQTSGSEQFF. In DNA, the CDR3 is TGCGCCAGCAGCTCATTACAGACTAGCGGTTCTGAGCAGTTCTTC.

The rearrangement joins TRBV21-1 to TRBJ2-7; TRBD2, the D gene given by the table, was not confirmed from the DNA. TRBV21-1 is assigned pseudogene status. The CDR3 consists of 15 residues. The CDR3 nucleotides read TGTGCCAGCAGCAGAGTAAAGGGGCTAGCCTACGAGCAGTACTTC. Protein product: CASSRVKGLAYEQYF.

The CDR3 loop is CASSRLGPLQDEQFF. The CDR3 bases are TGTGCCAGCAGCCGACTTGGACCACTCCAGGATGAGCAGTTCTTC. This chain joins TRBV7-9 and TRBJ2-1; D is undetermined. CDR1 and CDR2 (germline): SEHNR, FQNEAQ (reference sequence). This CDR3 spans 15 amino acids. V lost 5 bases to trimming and J lost 8 bases, with 19 bases between them.

This chain links TRBV9 with TRBJ2-7; 10 bases are a match to TRBD2. The CDR3 covers 14 residues. Germline trimming cut 2 bases from V and 6 bases from J; bases unmatched to any gene: 5. Germline CDR1 and CDR2: SGDLS and YYNGEE. The CDR3 spells CASSVASGRSEQYF. CDR3 nucleotide sequence: TGTGCCAGCAGCGTCGCTAGCGGGAGATCCGAGCAGTACTTC.

This clonotype was detected only a few times. This chain links TRBV6-5 with TRBJ1-5; D call uncertain. The germline V and J ends were trimmed by 6 bases and 1 base, with 7 bases remaining between them. This CDR3 has 13 residues. Germline CDR1 MNHEY, CDR2 SVGAGI. The CDR3 loop reads CASRPKSNQPQHF. The CDR3 DNA reads as TGTGCCAGCAGGCCGAAAAGCAATCAGCCCCAGCATTTT.

The chain is built from TRBV20-1 and TRBJ1-1; D is possibly TRBD1 (5 bases). The germline CDR1 and CDR2 sequences are DFQATT and SNEGSKA (reference sequence). This CDR3 comprises 13 residues. Trimming removed 3 bases from V and 0 bases from J, with 8 bases in between. The CDR3: CSASLGLNTEAFF. CDR3 nucleotide sequence: TGCAGTGCTAGTCTGGGGCTGAACACTGAAGCTTTCTTT.

The chain carries TRBV9 and TRBJ1-1; no clear D. CDR1 is SGDLS and CDR2 is YYNGEE in the germline V gene. The CDR3 runs to 12 residues. Trimming took 2 bases from V and 5 from J, leaving 7 bases between them. The CDR3 sequence: CASSVGLTEAFF. DNA for the CDR3: TGTGCCAGCAGCGTCGGTCTTACTGAAGCTTTCTTT.

The chain couples TRBV12-5 to TRBJ2-5; 14 bases align to TRBD2. Germline V gives CDR1 LGHNT, CDR2 FRNRAP. After removal of 0 bases from V and 10 bases from J, the junction contained 10 bases not matched to a gene. The CDR3 covers 17 residues. The CDR3 protein is CASGLVGLAGVGVVQYF. CDR3 DNA sequence: TGTGCTAGTGGTTTGGTGGGACTAGCGGGAGTTGGGGTTGTCCAGTACTTC.

V and J are TRBV12-3 or TRBV12-4 and TRBJ1-6; 11 positions match TRBD1. V lost 6 bases and J lost 6; bases outside the gene matches: 4. The CDR3 has 15 amino acids. CDR3 in amino acids: CASRPGQGVNSPLHF. The CDR3 DNA reads as TGTGCCAGCAGGCCGGGACAGGGGGTTAATTCACCCCTCCACTTT.

V usage is TRBV23-1 and J usage is TRBJ2-5, with D possibly being TRBD1 or TRBD2 (5 bases each). TRBV23-1 is annotated as an ORF whose role is uncertain. Trimming took off 6 bases at V and 5 bases at J, with 22 bases between the two ends. The CDR3 is 16 amino acids. In nucleotides, the CDR3 is TGCGCCAGCAGCCTTCACCCGAGGGGAATGGGGGAGACCCAGTACTTC. Translating gives CASSLHPRGMGETQYF.

This clonotype came up a few times. The chain has TRBV20-1 and TRBJ2-1; 10 nucleotides align to TRBD1. CDR1 DFQATT and CDR2 SNEGSKA come from the germline V gene (reference sequence). With 1 base clipped from V and 4 bases from J, the junction kept 7 bases outside the gene matches. The length of the CDR3 is 16 residues. The CDR3 is CSARARTGGRYNEQFF. The CDR3, as DNA: TGCAGTGCTAGAGCCCGGACAGGGGGAAGGTACAATGAGCAGTTCTTC.

The rearrangement links TRBV24-1 to TRBJ2-1; D ambiguous. This CDR3 has 16 amino acids. Trimming cost V 1 base and J 0 bases, with 9 bases left between them. CDR1 and CDR2 from the germline V gene are KGHDR and SFDVKD. The CDR3 sequence is CATSDLVGGSYNEQFF. The DNA for the CDR3 is TGTGCCACCAGTGATTTAGTTGGCGGCTCCTACAATGAGCAGTTCTTC.

This clonotype turned up a few times. The chain couples TRBV5-1 to TRBJ1-2; D is possibly TRBD1 (5 bases). This CDR3 has 15 amino acids. With 0 bases removed from V and 3 bases from J, the gap between germline ends came to 12 bases. Germline CDR1 is SGHRS and CDR2 is YFSETQ. The CDR3 DNA reads as TGCGCCAGCAGCTTGGCCAGTCTGGGGGACTATGGCTACACCTTC. Its protein is CASSLASLGDYGYTF. Complete variable domain (other parts from reference TRBV5-1 and TRBJ1-2): KAGVTQTPRYLIKTRGQQVTLSCSPISGHRSVSWYQQTPGQGLQFLFEYFSETQRNKGNFPGRFSGRQFSNSRSEMNVSTLELGDSALYLCASSLASLGDYGYTFGSGTRLTVV.

In this sample, this clonotype turned up a few times. This chain links TRBV7-8 with TRBJ2-7; 8 bases line up with TRBD1. This CDR3 contains 13 residues. V lost 5 bases, J lost 6 bases, and 6 bases stayed unmatched. CDR1 is SGHVS, CDR2 FQNEAQ, per germline. This CDR3 is CASSDRQGSEQYF. In nucleotides, the CDR3 is TGTGCCAGCAGCGACCGACAGGGGAGCGAGCAGTACTTC.

The J gene is TRBJ1-2, the V gene TRBV5-4; perhaps TRBD1 as D (5 bases). The CDR3 has 13 residues. Trimming stripped 4 bases from V and 2 bases from J, with 9 bases between. In germline, CDR1 is SGHNT, CDR2 YYREEE (reference sequence). DNA of the CDR3: TGTGCCAGCAGCCGGGACGGGAACTATGGCTACACCTTC. It specifies CASSRDGNYGYTF.

V and J are TRBV29-1 and TRBJ2-7; possibly TRBD1 for D (6 bases). The CDR3 is 12 amino acids. Trimming pared 6 bases from V and 7 bases from J, leaving 16 bases between. CDR1 is SQVTM and CDR2 is ANQGSEA in the germline V gene. This CDR3 is CSVYLDSLEQYF. The CDR3 DNA is TGCAGCGTCTACTTGGACAGTTTAGAGCAGTACTTC.